The rows below give T cell receptor beta chains drawn from one sample of a study of identical twins. Using its own MiXCR run on the 5' RACE reads, TCRdb lists one record per CDR3 protein. In the table there are roughly 1.6 million distinct CDR3 sequences, about 32% of which are singletons. Sequencing was done on a sample of cord blood. Receptor source: a newborn girl in good health. CDR3s include the opening cysteine and the closing phenylalanine or tryptophan. D genes are given only for firm matches. Clone size is not always given. Where it is, it says once, few, many or a class for expanded clones.

J gene	D gene	V gene	clone size	CDR3 DNA	CDR3 protein
TRBJ2-1	TRBD2	TRBV18	few	TGTGCCAGCTCACCACTCGAGACTAGCCGAAGGAGCTCCTACAATGAGCAGTTCTTC	CASSPLETSRRSSYNEQFF
TRBJ2-3	TRBD2	TRBV20-1	few	TGCAGTGCTAGAAGGGGGACTAGCGCCCCGGATGCGCAGTATTTT	CSARRGTSAPDAQYF
TRBJ2-5	-	TRBV12-3/TRBV12-4	-	TGTGCCAGCAGTTTAGGAGATCCGGGGACCCAGTACTTC	CASSLGDPGTQYF
TRBJ2-3	-	TRBV24-1	few	TGTGCCACCAGGGGGGGAGATACGCAGTATTTT	CATRGGDTQYF
TRBJ2-7	-	TRBV2	few	TGTGCCAGCAGGACAGGTTTTCCCTACGAGCAGTACTTC	CASRTGFPYEQYF
TRBJ2-1	-	TRBV10-1	once	TGCGCCAGCAGTGAAGCGCTCGGTGGGAACAATGGGCAGTTCTTC	CASSEALGGNNGQFF
TRBJ1-1	-	TRBV20-1	-	TGCAGTGCTGCAGGGTTCGGGAACACTGAAGCTTTCTTT	CSAAGFGNTEAFF
TRBJ2-7	TRBD2	TRBV25-1	-	TGTGCCAGCACTGCCCCCGGGAGGTTATCATCCGAGCAGTACTTC	CASTAPGRLSSEQYF
TRBJ2-5	-	TRBV12-3/TRBV12-4	-	TGTGCCAGCACCCCAGACCAAGAGACCCAGTACTTC	CASTPDQETQYF
TRBJ1-6	-	TRBV20-1	-	TGCAGTCTAGGGCGGTCACCCCTCCACTTT	CSLGRSPLHF
TRBJ1-1	TRBD1	TRBV12-3/TRBV12-4	-	TGTGCCAGCAGTCCACCGGGACAGGGCCCAAACACTGAAGCTTTCTTT	CASSPPGQGPNTEAFF
TRBJ2-7	TRBD2	TRBV5-1	few	TGCGCCAGCAGCTTAAACTCTAGGCCCCCTTCAGACGGCGGGAGCTCCTACGAGCAGTACTTC	CASSLNSRPPSDGGSSYEQYF
TRBJ2-4	TRBD1	TRBV7-2	-	TGTGCCAGCAGCTTCGAAACAGGGGGCAAAAACATTCAGTACTTC	CASSFETGGKNIQYF
TRBJ1-1	TRBD1	TRBV9	-	TGTGCCAGCAGCGTAGGAGACAGGGGTGAAGCTTTCTTT	CASSVGDRGEAFF
TRBJ1-2	-	TRBV15	many	TGTGCCACCAGCAGAGACAGGGCTAACTATGGCTACACCTTC	CATSRDRANYGYTF
TRBJ2-1	-	TRBV7-2	many	TGTGCCAGCAGCTTAGTTCGCAATGAGCAGTTCTTC	CASSLVRNEQFF
TRBJ2-1	TRBD2	TRBV7-7	-	TGTGCTAGCAGCTTACATGAGGCGGGAGCCAATGAGCAGTTCTTC	CASSLHEAGANEQFF
TRBJ1-4	TRBD1	TRBV2	-	TGTGCCAGCGACAGGGTAGGGAGTGAAAAACTGTTTTTT	CASDRVGSEKLFF
TRBJ1-2	-	TRBV28	-	TGTGCCAGCAGTTTACGCCTGGGAAGGGAAGCTAACTATGGCTACACCTTC	CASSLRLGREANYGYTF
TRBJ2-7	-	TRBV30	-	TGTGCCTGGACCTCGGGGGCCCCCTACGAGCAGTACTTC	CAWTSGAPYEQYF
TRBJ1-1	-	TRBV24-1	-	TGTGCCACCAGGAACTCAGGGGCGGGTGAAGCTTTCTTT	CATRNSGAGEAFF
TRBJ2-3	-	TRBV18	few	TGTGCCAGCTCACGAATTGATAGCACAGATACGCAGTATTTT	CASSRIDSTDTQYF
TRBJ1-1	-	TRBV29-1	few	TGCAGCGCCAAGTCAGGATCAGGGAACACTGAAGCTTTCTTT	CSAKSGSGNTEAFF
TRBJ2-7	-	TRBV10-3	-	TGTGCCATCAGCCCGACAGGGAGGCTTACGTACGAGCAGTACTTC	CAISPTGRLTYEQYF
TRBJ2-4	TRBD1	TRBV2	-	TGTGCCAGCAACCAAGGGGGCAACTATCAGTACTTC	CASNQGGNYQYF
TRBJ2-3	-	TRBV10-3	few	TGTGCCATCAGTGAGTCGAAAGGTACCCTCACAGATACGCAGTATTTT	CAISESKGTLTDTQYF
TRBJ2-1	-	TRBV4-2	-	TGTGCCAGCAGCCAAACCGGGTCAGGGATCGATGAGCAGTTCTTC	CASSQTGSGIDEQFF
TRBJ2-2	-	TRBV24-1	few	TGTGCCACCAGTGGAGGGGGAGATGTGACCGGGGAGCTGTTTTTT	CATSGGGDVTGELFF
TRBJ1-2	-	TRBV10-3	-	TGTGCCATCAGTGAGTTCAGGGCCAATGGCTACACCTTC	CAISEFRANGYTF
TRBJ1-1	-	TRBV4-2	-	TGTGCCAGCAGCCAAGGTGTATACCAGACAAACACTGAAGCTTTCTTT	CASSQGVYQTNTEAFF
TRBJ2-7	-	TRBV20-1	few	TGCAGTGCTAGAGTCCCAGGGATCTCCTACGAGCAGTACTTC	CSARVPGISYEQYF
TRBJ2-3	TRBD2	TRBV12-3/TRBV12-4	-	TGTGCCAGCAGTTTAGGGGATCTAGCGGGGGGGCCGTCGAGGACAGATACGCAGTATTTT	CASSLGDLAGGPSRTDTQYF
TRBJ1-1	-	TRBV12-3/TRBV12-4	-	TGTGCCAGCAGTCCTGGGGGCCTCGGGGTAGTCGCTGAAGCTTTCTTT	CASSPGGLGVVAEAFF
TRBJ2-3	TRBD2	TRBV15	few	TGTGCCACCAGCAGAGATTTGAGGACTAGCGGGAGAGATACGCAGTATTTT	CATSRDLRTSGRDTQYF
TRBJ1-2	TRBD1	TRBV2	-	TGTGCCAGCAGTACTCCTACAGGGGGCCTGCACTATGGCTACACCTTC	CASSTPTGGLHYGYTF
TRBJ2-5	-	TRBV5-1	-	TGCGCCAGCAGCTTGGGGACCGTGATAGAGACCCAGTACTTC	CASSLGTVIETQYF
TRBJ2-3	-	TRBV29-1	-	TGCAGCGTTGCTCTAGGTCCGGGCTCTAGCACAGATACGCAGTATTTT	CSVALGPGSSTDTQYF
TRBJ2-3	-	TRBV20-1	-	TGCAGTGCTAGTTCCGCGCGGGTGATGACAGATACGCAGTATTTT	CSASSARVMTDTQYF
TRBJ2-7	-	TRBV27	-	TGTGCCAGCAGTTTATCGGGGCTAGAGCGGTACTATGAGCAGTACTTC	CASSLSGLERYYEQYF
TRBJ2-4	-	TRBV20-1	-	TGCAGTGCTAGAGGGAGCGTTCTCTACAATGAGCAGTACTTC	CSARGSVLYNEQYF
TRBJ2-3	-	TRBV28	many	TGTGCCAGCAGTTTGCCCCGAGGAGGAGCAGATACGCAGTATTTT	CASSLPRGGADTQYF
TRBJ1-2	-	TRBV6-2/TRBV6-3	-	TGTGCCAGCAGTTACGAGGGGAGCTATGGCTACACCTTC	CASSYEGSYGYTF
TRBJ2-1	-	TRBV28	many	TGTGCCAGCAGTTTTGCTGGGACGGGATACAATGAGCAGTTCTTC	CASSFAGTGYNEQFF
TRBJ2-1	TRBD2	TRBV20-1	-	TGCAGTGCCCCACTAGCGGGAGGCGCCTACAATGAGCGGTTCTTC	CSAPLAGGAYNERFF
TRBJ2-3	-	TRBV12-3/TRBV12-4	once	TGTGCCAGCACTGTCTCGAGGGCAGATATGCAGTATTTT	CASTVSRADMQYF
TRBJ2-7	-	TRBV6-6	-	TGTGCCAGCAGTTACTCGTTGGCAGACCAAGGGCACTACGAGCAGTACTTC	CASSYSLADQGHYEQYF
TRBJ2-1	-	TRBV6-4	few	TGTGCCAGCGGCCTGGGGACCAGCTCCTACAATGAGCAGTTCTTC	CASGLGTSSYNEQFF
TRBJ2-7	TRBD2	TRBV7-9	-	TGTGCCAGCAACAGAGCGGGGTGGAGCTCCTACAATGAGCAGTACTTC	CASNRAGWSSYNEQYF
TRBJ1-5	-	TRBV7-8	few	TGTGCCAGCAGCTTAGGTTCGCAGGGCGGCAATCAGCCCCAGCATTTT	CASSLGSQGGNQPQHF
TRBJ2-5	-	TRBV12-5	-	TGTGCTAGTGGTTTGGGCCTTCACCAAGAGACCCAGTACTTC	CASGLGLHQETQYF
TRBJ1-1	TRBD1	TRBV5-1	-	TGCGCCAGCAGCCACCAAACAGGGGACGCTGAAGCTTTCTTT	CASSHQTGDAEAFF